This TCR beta chain was captured in a study of CD8+ T cells in alopecia areata. Notes on the study in general: Resident alphabeta T cells of normal skin are also sequenced in scalp samples. Higher clonality was seen in lesional scalp than in normal scalp, especially in alopecia totalis/universalis.

The authors extracted RNA and reverse transcribed it into cDNA as the sequencing template. Profiled with immunoSEQ multiplex PCR; TCRdb holds only in-frame clones, not every one. This table has 140,000 to 150,000 clones, around three fifths appearing once. The sample holds a few counts of this clone. Its antigen is as yet unknown. This TCR was sampled from a human donor with alopecia areata. Sequences were derived from CD4+ T cells sorted from blood, sampled at week 0.

The CDR3 sequence: CASSSEWSSYNSPLHF. Written as DNA, the CDR3 is TGTGCCAGCAGCTCAGAATGGTCCTCTTATAATTCACCCCTCCACTTT. V and J are TRBV7-2 and TRBJ1-6; D gene unclear. Germline CDR1 SGHTA, CDR2 FQGNSA. This CDR3 spans 16 amino acids. V lost 4 bases, J lost 4 bases, and 14 bases lay in between.